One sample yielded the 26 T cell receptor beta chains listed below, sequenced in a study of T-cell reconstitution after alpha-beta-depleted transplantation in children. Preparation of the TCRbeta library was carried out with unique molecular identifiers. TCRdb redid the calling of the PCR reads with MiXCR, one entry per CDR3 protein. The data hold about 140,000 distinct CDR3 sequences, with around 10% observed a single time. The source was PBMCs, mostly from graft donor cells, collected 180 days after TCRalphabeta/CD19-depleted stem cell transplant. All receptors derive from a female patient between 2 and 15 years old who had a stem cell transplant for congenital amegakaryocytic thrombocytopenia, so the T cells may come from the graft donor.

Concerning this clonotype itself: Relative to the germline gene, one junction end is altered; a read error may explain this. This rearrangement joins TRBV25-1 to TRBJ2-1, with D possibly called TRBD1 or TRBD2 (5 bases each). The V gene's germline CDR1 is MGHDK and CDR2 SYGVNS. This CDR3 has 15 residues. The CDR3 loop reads CASSEEGRVFDDQFF. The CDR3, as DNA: TGTGCCAGCAGTGAAGAGGGGCGGGTATTCGATGACCAGTTCTTC.

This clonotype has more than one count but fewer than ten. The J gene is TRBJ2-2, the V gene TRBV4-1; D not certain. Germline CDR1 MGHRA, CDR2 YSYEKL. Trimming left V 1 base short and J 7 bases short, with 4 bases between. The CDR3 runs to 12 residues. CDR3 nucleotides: TGCGCCAGCAGCCAAGTGGGCGGGGAGCTGTTTTTT. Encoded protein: CASSQVGGELFF.

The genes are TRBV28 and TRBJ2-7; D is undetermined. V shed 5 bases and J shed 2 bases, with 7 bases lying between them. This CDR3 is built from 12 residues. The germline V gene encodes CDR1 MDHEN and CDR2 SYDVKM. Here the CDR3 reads CASSRPPYEQYF. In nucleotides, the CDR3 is TGTGCCAGCAGTCGGCCCCCCTACGAGCAGTACTTC. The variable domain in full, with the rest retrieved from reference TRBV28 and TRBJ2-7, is DVKVTQSSRYLVKRTGEKVFLECVQDMDHENMFWYRQDPGLGLRLIYFSYDVKMKEKGDIPEGYSVSREKKERFSLILESASTNQTSMYLCASSRPPYEQYFGPGTRLTVT.

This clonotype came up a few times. CDR3 in DNA: TGTGCCATCAGTGAGGACAGAGGAGGCTACACCTTC. This translates into CAISEDRGGYTF. The chain recombines TRBV10-3 with TRBJ1-2; TRBD1 might be the D (5 bases). Per the germline V gene, CDR1 is ENHRY and CDR2 is SYGVKD. Trimming removed 2 bases at V and 8 bases at J, with 9 bases between. This CDR3 has 12 amino acids.

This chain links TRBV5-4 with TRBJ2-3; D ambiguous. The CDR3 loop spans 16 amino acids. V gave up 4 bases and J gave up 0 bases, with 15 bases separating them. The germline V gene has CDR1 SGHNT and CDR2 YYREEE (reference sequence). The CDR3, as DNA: TGTGCCAGCAGCCCCGAGCCAGCACGCAGCACAGATACGCAGTATTTT. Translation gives CASSPEPARSTDTQYF.

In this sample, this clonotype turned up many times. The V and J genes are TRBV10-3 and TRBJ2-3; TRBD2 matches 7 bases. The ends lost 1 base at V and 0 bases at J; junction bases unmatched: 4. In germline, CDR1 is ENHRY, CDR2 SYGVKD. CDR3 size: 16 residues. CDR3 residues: CAISEFETSSTDTQYF. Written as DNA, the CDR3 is TGTGCCATCAGTGAGTTTGAGACTAGCAGCACAGATACGCAGTATTTT.

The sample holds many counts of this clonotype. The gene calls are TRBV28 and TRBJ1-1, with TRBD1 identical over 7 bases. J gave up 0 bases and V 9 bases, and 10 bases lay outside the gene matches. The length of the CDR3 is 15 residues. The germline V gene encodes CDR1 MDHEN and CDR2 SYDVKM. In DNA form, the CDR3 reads TGTGCCAGTACTCAACAGGGGACCCTGAACACTGAAGCTTTCTTT. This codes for CASTQQGTLNTEAFF.

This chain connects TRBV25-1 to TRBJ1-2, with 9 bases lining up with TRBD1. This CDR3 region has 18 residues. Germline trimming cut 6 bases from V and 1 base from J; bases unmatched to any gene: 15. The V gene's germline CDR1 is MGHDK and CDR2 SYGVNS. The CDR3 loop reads CASSATGTGFPFNYGYTF. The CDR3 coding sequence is TGTGCCAGCAGCGCGACCGGGACAGGGTTTCCCTTTAACTATGGCTACACCTTC.

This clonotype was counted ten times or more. The chain's CDR3 is CASRETGTSNQPQHF. In nucleotides, the CDR3 is TGTGCCAGCAGGGAGACAGGGACTAGCAATCAGCCCCAGCATTTT. The rearrangement joins TRBV28 to TRBJ1-5; 7 bases map to TRBD1. The length of the CDR3 is 15 residues. Trimming removed 6 bases from V and 0 bases from J; junction bases left unmatched: 5. The germline V gene encodes CDR1 MDHEN and CDR2 SYDVKM.

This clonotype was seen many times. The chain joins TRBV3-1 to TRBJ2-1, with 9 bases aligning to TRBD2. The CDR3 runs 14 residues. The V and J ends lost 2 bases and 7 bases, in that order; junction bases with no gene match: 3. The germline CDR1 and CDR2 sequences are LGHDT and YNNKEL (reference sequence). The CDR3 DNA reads TGTGCCAGCAGCCAAAATAGCGGGGGTAATGAGCAGTTCTTC. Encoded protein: CASSQNSGGNEQFF.

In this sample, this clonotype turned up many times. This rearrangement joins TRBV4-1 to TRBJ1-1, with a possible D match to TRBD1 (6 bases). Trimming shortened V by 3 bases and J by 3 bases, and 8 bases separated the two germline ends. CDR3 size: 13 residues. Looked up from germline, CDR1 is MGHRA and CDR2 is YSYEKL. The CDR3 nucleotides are TGCGCCAGCAGCCACGACAGGCACACTGAAGCTTTCTTT. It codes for CASSHDRHTEAFF.

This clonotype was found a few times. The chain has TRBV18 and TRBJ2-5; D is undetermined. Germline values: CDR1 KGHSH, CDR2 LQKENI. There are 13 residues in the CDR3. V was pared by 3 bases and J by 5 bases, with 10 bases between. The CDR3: CASSPSGFETQYF. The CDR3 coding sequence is TGTGCCAGCTCACCGAGTGGGTTTGAGACCCAGTACTTC. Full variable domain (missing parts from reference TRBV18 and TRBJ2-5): NAGVMQNPRHLVRRRGQEARLRCSPMKGHSHVYWYRQLPEEGLKFMVYLQKENIIDESGMPKERFSAEFPKEGPSILRIQQVVRGDSAAYFCASSPSGFETQYFGPGTRLLVL.

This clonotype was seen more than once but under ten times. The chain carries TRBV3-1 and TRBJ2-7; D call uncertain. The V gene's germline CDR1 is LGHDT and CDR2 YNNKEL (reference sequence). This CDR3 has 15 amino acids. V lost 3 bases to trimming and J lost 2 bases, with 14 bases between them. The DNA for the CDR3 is TGTGCCAGCAGCCAGCTCGTCGCCTCCCCCTACGAGCAGTACTTC. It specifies CASSQLVASPYEQYF.

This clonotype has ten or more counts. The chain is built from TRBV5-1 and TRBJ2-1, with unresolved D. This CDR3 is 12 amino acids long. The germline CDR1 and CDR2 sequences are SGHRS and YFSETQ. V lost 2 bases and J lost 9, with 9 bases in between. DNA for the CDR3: TGCGCCAGCAGCTTCATGGTTGGTGAGCAGTTCTTC. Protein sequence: CASSFMVGEQFF.

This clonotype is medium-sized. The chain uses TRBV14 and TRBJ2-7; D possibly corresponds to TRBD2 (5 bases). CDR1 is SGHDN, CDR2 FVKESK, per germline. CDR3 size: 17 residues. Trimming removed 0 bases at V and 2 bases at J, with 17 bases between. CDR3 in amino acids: CASSQDHRDTTPYEQYF. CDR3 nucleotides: TGTGCCAGCAGCCAAGATCATCGGGATACAACTCCCTACGAGCAGTACTTC.

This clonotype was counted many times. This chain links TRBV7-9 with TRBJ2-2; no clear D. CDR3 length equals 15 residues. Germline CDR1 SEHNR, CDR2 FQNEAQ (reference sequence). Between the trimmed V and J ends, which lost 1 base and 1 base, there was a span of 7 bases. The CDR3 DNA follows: TGTGCCAGCAGCTTAGTTCCCGGGAACACCGGGGAGCTGTTTTTT. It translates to CASSLVPGNTGELFF.

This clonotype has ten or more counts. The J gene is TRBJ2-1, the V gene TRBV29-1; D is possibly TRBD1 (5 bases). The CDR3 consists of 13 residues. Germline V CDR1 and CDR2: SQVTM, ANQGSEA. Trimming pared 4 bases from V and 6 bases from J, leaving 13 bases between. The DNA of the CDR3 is TGCAGCGTTGTCCTAGACAGCCCCAATGAGCAGTTCTTC. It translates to CSVVLDSPNEQFF.

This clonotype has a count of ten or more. The CDR3 coding sequence is TGTGCCAGCAGTTCGGACAGGTATCCAAAGGAGACCCAGTACTTC. Residues: CASSSDRYPKETQYF. The chain joins TRBV12-3 or TRBV12-4 to TRBJ2-5, with TRBD1 matching 7 bases. V gave up 4 bases and J gave up 5 bases; unmatched junction bases: 10. CDR3 length equals 15 residues.

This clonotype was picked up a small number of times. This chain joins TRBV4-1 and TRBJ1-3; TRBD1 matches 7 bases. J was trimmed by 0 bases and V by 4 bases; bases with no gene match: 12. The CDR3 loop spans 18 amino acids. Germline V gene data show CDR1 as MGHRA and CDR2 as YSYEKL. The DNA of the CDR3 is TGCGCCAGCAGCCGACTCCCAGGGGGACAGAGCTCTGGAAACACCATATATTTT. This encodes CASSRLPGGQSSGNTIYF.

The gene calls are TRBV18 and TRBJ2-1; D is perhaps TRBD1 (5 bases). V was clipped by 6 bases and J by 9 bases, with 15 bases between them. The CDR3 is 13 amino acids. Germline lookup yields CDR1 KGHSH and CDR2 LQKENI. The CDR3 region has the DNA TGTGCCAGCTCCCTGGACACGGTAGGTGAGCAGTTCTTC. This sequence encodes CASSLDTVGEQFF.

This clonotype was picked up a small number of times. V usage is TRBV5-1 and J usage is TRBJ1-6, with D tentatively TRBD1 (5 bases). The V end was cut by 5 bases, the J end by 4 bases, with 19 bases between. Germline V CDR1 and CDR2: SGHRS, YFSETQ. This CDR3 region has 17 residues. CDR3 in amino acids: CASRRDLKTAYNSPLHF. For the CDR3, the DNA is TGCGCCAGCAGACGGGACTTAAAGACTGCTTATAATTCACCCCTCCACTTT.

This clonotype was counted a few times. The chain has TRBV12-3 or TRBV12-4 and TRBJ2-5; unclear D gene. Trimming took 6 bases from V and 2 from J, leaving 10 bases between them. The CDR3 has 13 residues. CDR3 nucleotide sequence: TGTGCCAGCAGCCGGACGATTCAAGAGACCCAGTACTTC. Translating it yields CASSRTIQETQYF.

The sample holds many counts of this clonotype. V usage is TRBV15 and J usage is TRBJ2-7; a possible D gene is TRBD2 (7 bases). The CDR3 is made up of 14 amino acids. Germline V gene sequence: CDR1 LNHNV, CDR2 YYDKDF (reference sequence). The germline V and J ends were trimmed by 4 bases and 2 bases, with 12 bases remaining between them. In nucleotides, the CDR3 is TGTGCCACCAGCACTAGGGGGGGGACCTACGAGCAGTACTTC. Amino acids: CATSTRGGTYEQYF.

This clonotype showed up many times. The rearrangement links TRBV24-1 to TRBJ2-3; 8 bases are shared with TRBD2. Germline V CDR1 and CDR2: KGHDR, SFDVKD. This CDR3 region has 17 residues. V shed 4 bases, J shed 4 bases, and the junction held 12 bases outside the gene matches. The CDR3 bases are TGTGCCACCAGTGACAAACCGGGACTAGTTGGAGCAGATACGCAGTATTTT. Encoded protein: CATSDKPGLVGADTQYF.

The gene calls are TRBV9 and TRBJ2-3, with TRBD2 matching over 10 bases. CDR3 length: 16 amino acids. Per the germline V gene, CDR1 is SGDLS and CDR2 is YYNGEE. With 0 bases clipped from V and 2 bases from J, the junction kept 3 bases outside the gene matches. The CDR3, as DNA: TGTGCCAGCAGCGTAGAACTAGCGGGGAACACAGATACGCAGTATTTT. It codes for CASSVELAGNTDTQYF. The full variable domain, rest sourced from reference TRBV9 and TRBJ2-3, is DSGVTQTPKHLITATGQRVTLRCSPRSGDLSVYWYQQSLDQGLQFLIQYYNGEERAKGNILERFSAQQFPDLHSELNLSSLELGDSALYFCASSVELAGNTDTQYFGPGTRLTVL.

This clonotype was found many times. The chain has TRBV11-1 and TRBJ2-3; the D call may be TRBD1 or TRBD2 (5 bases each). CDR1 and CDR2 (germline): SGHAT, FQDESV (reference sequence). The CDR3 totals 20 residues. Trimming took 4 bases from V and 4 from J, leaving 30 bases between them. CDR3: CASSYFYRLRGKGDPDTQYF. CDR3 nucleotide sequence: TGTGCCAGCAGCTACTTCTATAGGCTACGGGGCAAAGGGGACCCAGATACGCAGTATTTT.